The text below deals with one TCR beta chain. Its antigen is as yet unknown. This entry comes from a study of cytomegalovirus exposure and HLA in healthy donors. Points from the study as a whole: It was found in a later analysis that first-cohort TCR clusters tended to co-occur in the 120 validation repertoires. Three CMV-associated chains were confirmed in vitro to be specific for CMV antigens.

Data came from immunoSEQ multiplex PCR; TCRdb stores just in-frame clones and leaves some out. The table records tens of thousands of clones, over 85% of them present only once. While the first cohort had 600 to 750 subjects, the donors belonged to the separate validation cohort of about 120 subjects. The CDR3 has 15 residues. Per germline, CDR1 SEHNR and CDR2 FQNEAQ (reference sequence). After removal of 5 bases from V and 3 bases from J, the junction contained 2 bases not matched to a gene. The source of this sequence is a man between 18 and 35 years old in good health and CMV-seropositive. The rearrangement links TRBV7-9 to TRBJ2-5; the match to TRBD2 covers 14 bases. Sequencing input: PBMCs. The CDR3, as DNA: TGTGCCAGCAGCCCGACTAGCGGGGGGGAAGAGACCCAGTACTTC. Translated, it gives CASSPTSGGEETQYF.